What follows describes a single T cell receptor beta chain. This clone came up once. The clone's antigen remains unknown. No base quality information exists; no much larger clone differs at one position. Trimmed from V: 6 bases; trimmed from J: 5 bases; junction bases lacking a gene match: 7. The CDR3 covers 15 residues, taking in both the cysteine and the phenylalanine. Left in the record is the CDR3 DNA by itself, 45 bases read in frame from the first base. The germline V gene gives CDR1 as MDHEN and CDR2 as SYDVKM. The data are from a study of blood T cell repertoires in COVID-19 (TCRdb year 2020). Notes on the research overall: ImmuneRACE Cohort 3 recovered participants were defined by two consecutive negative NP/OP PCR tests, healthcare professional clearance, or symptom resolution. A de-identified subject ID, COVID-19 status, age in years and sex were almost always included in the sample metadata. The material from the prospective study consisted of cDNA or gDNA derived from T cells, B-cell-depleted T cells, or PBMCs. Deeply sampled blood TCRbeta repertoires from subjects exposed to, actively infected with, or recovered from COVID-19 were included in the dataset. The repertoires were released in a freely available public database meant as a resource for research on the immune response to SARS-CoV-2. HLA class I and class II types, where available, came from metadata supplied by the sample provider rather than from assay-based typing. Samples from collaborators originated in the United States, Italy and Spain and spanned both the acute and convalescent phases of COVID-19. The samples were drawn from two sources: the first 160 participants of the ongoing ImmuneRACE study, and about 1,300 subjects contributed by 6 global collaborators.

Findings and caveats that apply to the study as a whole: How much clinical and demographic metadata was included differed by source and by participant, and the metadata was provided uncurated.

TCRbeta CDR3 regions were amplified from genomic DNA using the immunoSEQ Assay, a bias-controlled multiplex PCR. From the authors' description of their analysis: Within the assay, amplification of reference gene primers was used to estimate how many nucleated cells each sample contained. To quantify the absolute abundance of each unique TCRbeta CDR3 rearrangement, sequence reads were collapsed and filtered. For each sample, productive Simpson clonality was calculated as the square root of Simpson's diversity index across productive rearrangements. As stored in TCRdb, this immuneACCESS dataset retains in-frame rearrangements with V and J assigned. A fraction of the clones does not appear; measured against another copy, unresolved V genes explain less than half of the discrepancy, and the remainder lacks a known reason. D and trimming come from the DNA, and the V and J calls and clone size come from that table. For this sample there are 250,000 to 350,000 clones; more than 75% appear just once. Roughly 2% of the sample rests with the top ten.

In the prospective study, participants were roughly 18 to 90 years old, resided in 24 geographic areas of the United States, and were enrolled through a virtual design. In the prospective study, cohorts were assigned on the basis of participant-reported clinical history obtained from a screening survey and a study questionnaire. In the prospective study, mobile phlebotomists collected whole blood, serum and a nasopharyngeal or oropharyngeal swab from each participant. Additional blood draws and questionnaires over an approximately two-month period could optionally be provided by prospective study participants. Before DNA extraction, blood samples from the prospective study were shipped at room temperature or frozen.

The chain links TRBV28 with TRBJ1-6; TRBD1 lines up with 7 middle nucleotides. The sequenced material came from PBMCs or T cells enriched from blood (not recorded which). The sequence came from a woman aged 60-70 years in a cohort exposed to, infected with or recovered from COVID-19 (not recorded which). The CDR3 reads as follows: CASSRPDRDNSPLHF. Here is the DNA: TGTGCCAGCAGCCGACCAGACAGGGATAATTCACCCCTCCACTTT.